This entry features one T cell receptor beta chain sequence. Antigen specificity is unknown. This entry is derived from a study of cytomegalovirus exposure and HLA in healthy donors. Overall study context: Approximately 180 million T cells yielded more than 95 million unique TCR beta sequences, as an earlier analysis found. General observations from the study: Several of the most significant clusters appeared linked to common viral pathogens, based on a later analysis. Later genetic work tied a missense DCLRE1C variant to beta-chain V and J trimming. A later analysis linked about 17,000 TCR beta sequences to HLA alleles at 0.05 false discovery rate.

Researchers ran the PCR with 60 Vbeta and 13 Jbeta primers. TCRdb's table, derived via immunoSEQ multiplex PCR, lists solely in-frame clones and lacks some. Of about 110,000 clones listed, roughly four fifths were seen once; the top ten hold approximately 2.6%. Sequencing was carried out using PBMCs. The sequence was collected from a male donor in good health and CMV-seropositive.

The CDR3 nucleotides read TGTGCCAGCAGCACGAGACCCCCACAGGTACTCCAAGAGGACTCTGGAAACACCATATATTTT. Protein: CASSTRPPQVLQEDSGNTIYF. The V call is TRBV9, the J call TRBJ1-3; perhaps TRBD1 as D (5 bases). The germline CDR1 and CDR2 sequences are SGDLS and YYNGEE. Between the trimmed V and J ends, which lost 4 bases and 0 bases, there was a span of 29 bases. The CDR3 is made up of 21 amino acids.